The rows below give T cell receptor beta chains drawn from one sample of a study of shared clonotypes between healthy human individuals. The protocol was immunoSEQ multiplex PCR, while the TCRdb copy is restricted to in-frame clones and leaves out a portion. The sample records under 1,100,000 clones, under 80% being singletons. Sequencing was performed on memory CD4+ T cells sorted from blood. The receptors stem from a man aged 18 to 30 in good health. The CDR3 runs from the conserved cysteine through the conserved F or W. The order of the fields is V gene, J gene, CDR3 protein.

>TRBV28|TRBJ2-2
CASVRGGSTGELFF
>TRBV15|.
CATSRDEGSGRREQYF
>TRBV18|TRBJ1-2
CASSPQGPANYGYTF
>TRBV7-9|TRBJ1-2
CASSLAGQGAWGYTF
>TRBV6-5|TRBJ1-6
CASGRPNSPLHF
>TRBV5-8|TRBJ2-1
CASSLLIAGANEQFF
>TRBV19|TRBJ2-3
CASSTSGQFRADTQYF
>TRBV18|TRBJ1-5
CASSPGQGAVYQPQHF
>TRBV11-2|TRBJ2-5
CASSSPSFQETQYF
>TRBV28|TRBJ1-2
CASSLNPYGYTF
>TRBV2|TRBJ2-1
CASTRLAGYNEQFF
>TRBV5-4|TRBJ1-3
CASSGDRGQSSGNTIYF
>TRBV6-1|TRBJ2-1
CASSFGGGRNEQFF
>TRBV16|TRBJ2-7
CASSRPGQFHYEQYF
>TRBV27|TRBJ2-7
CASSFIQRGGEQYF
>TRBV19|TRBJ1-5
CASSTQGNSNQPQHF
>TRBV5-6|TRBJ2-7
CASSWGGSRLEQYF
>TRBV5-1|TRBJ2-3
CASSSGTGTDTQYF
>TRBV5-4|TRBJ1-6
CASSLGGWNSPLHF
>TRBV29-1|TRBJ2-7
CSVATGAGGEQYF
>TRBV10-3|TRBJ1-4
CAISDHGTGDEKLFF
>TRBV2|TRBJ2-3
CASSEERTDTQYF
>TRBV28|TRBJ1-4
CASSLSGEKLFF
>TRBV6-5|TRBJ1-1
CASSYRGRWGNTEAFF
>TRBV4-1|TRBJ2-3
CASSQVGQGVRTDTQYF
>TRBV5-1|TRBJ1-1
CASSLATNTEAFF
>TRBV7-2|TRBJ2-7
CASSLFGGSYYEQYF
>TRBV6-4|TRBJ2-1
CASSRDRGREQFF
>TRBV9|TRBJ2-3
CASSPRLSLTDTQYF
>TRBV6-5|TRBJ2-2
CASSSPAERKLFF
>TRBV6-6|TRBJ2-7
CASTFISGSSYEQYF
>TRBV30|TRBJ1-3
CAWSVSSGNTIYF
>TRBV4-1|TRBJ2-7
CASSQDWGPVSYEQYF
>TRBV10-3|TRBJ2-2
CAISESGGSSITGELFF
>TRBV7-2|TRBJ1-6
CASSFARSPLHF
>TRBV10-3|TRBJ2-3
CAISESTGQGADTQYF
>TRBV28|TRBJ1-3
CASSFSQGGNTIYF
>TRBV19|TRBJ1-6
CATRGHRDSPLHF
>TRBV14|TRBJ1-6
CASSQESNYSPLHF
>TRBV2|TRBJ1-6
CASTNRGTDNSPLHF
>TRBV27|TRBJ2-1
CASSLDSRSYNEQFF
>TRBV27|TRBJ2-5
CASSTRTSGRQETQYF
>TRBV2|TRBJ2-3
CASKPGLLASSTDTQYF
>TRBV5-6|TRBJ1-4
CASSLGTGTTTNEKLFF